This TCR beta chain was recovered during a study of shared clonotypes between healthy human individuals. The authors split each subset's genomic DNA evenly across several immunoSEQ plates. Method: immunoSEQ multiplex PCR; TCRdb's copy keeps in-frame clones and lacks some. The table has under 1,100,000 clones, about 80% seen once; the top ten hold 0.6% to 0.75%. V was shortened by 0 bases and J by 3 bases, with 9 bases between the two germline ends. The CDR3 runs 14 residues. Germline CDR1 SGHNT, CDR2 YYREEE (reference sequence). This chain joins TRBV5-4 and TRBJ1-1; D call uncertain. The origin of this receptor is a man aged 18 to 29 in good health. Some clones in this sample may be carry-over from other donors' samples. The sample taken for sequencing was memory CD4+ T cells from PBMCs. Subset indicated: CD45RA-negative fraction. The CDR3 nucleotides read TGTGCCAGCAGCTTGGGAGTTTCGGACACTGAAGCTTTCTTT. It is translated as CASSLGVSDTEAFF.